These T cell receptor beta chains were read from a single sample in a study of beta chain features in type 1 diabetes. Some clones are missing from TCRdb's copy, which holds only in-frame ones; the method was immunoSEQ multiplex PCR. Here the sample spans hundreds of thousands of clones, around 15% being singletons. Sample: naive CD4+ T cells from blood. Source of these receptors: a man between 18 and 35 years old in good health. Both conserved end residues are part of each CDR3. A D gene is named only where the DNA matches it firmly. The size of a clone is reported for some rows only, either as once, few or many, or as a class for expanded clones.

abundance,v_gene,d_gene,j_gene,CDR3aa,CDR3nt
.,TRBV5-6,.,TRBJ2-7,CASSLNNEQYF,TGTGCCAGCAGCTTAAACAACGAGCAGTACTTC
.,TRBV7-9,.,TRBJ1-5,CASNLGEAQPQHF,TGTGCCAGCAACTTAGGGGAGGCTCAGCCCCAGCATTTT
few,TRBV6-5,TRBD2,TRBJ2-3,CASSFPGGADTQYF,TGTGCCAGCAGCTTCCCCGGGGGGGCAGATACGCAGTATTTT
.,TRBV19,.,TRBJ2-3,CASKMAATDTQYF,TGTGCCAGTAAAATGGCGGCCACAGATACGCAGTATTTT
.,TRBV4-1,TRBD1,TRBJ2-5,CASSQYDRGGSQETQYF,TGCGCCAGCAGCCAATATGACAGGGGGGGATCCCAAGAGACCCAGTACTTC
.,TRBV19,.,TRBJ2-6,CASSTRGLRVLTF,TGTGCCAGTAGCACCAGGGGACTCCGGGTCCTGACTTTC
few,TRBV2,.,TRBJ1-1,CASTPGPGYTEAFF,TGTGCCAGCACCCCTGGCCCAGGGTACACTGAAGCTTTCTTT
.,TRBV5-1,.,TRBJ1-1,CASSLEAAGEAFF,TGCGCCAGCAGCTTGGAGGCGGCAGGAGAAGCTTTCTTT
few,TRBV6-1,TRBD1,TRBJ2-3,CASRPRGQGAGTQYF,TGTGCCAGCAGGCCCCGGGGACAGGGGGCAGGTACGCAGTATTTT
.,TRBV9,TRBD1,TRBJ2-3,CASSRQGGTDTQYF,TGTGCCAGCAGCCGACAGGGGGGAACAGATACGCAGTATTTT
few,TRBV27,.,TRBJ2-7,CASSSFGGLYEQYF,TGTGCCAGCAGCTCGTTCGGGGGCCTCTACGAGCAGTACTTC
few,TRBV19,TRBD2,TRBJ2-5,CASSFLAVQETQYF,TGTGCCAGTAGTTTTCTAGCGGTACAAGAGACCCAGTACTTC
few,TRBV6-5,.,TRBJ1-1,CASSPGWGNTEAFF,TGTGCCAGCAGTCCAGGGTGGGGGAACACTGAAGCTTTCTTT
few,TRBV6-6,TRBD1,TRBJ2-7,CASSWDREGTYEQYF,TGTGCCAGCAGTTGGGACAGGGAGGGGACCTACGAGCAGTACTTC
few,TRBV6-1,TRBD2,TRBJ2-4,CASSPLAGANIQYF,TGTGCCAGCAGTCCTCTAGCGGGGGCAAACATTCAGTACTTC
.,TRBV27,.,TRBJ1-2,CASRTLNYGYTF,TGTGCCAGCAGGACCTTAAACTATGGCTACACCTTC
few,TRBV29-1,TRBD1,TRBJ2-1,CSVSFGQVDNEQFF,TGCAGCGTTAGTTTTGGACAGGTTGACAATGAGCAGTTCTTC
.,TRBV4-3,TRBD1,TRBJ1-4,CASSQVGTGKVKLFF,TGCGCCAGCAGCCAAGTAGGGACAGGGAAGGTAAAACTGTTTTTT
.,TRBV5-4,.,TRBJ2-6,CASSLEGHSGANVLTF,TGTGCCAGCAGCTTGGAGGGTCACTCTGGGGCCAACGTCCTGACTTTC
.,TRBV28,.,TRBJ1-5,CASSFQGNGNQPQHF,TGTGCCAGCAGTTTCCAGGGCAATGGGAATCAGCCCCAGCATTTT
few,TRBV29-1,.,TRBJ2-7,CSVVSSYEQYF,TGCAGCGTTGTCTCATCTTACGAGCAGTACTTC
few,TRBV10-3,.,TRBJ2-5,CAISEALGARETQYF,TGTGCCATCAGTGAAGCCCTAGGGGCCCGGGAGACCCAGTACTTC
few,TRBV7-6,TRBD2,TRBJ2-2,CASSTSGTTNTGELFF,TGTGCCAGCAGCACGTCCGGGACTACGAACACCGGGGAGCTGTTTTTT
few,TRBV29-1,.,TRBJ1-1,CSVAARMNTEAFF,TGCAGCGTTGCGGCCCGCATGAACACTGAAGCTTTCTTT
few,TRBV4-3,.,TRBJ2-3,CASSQDSAGTDTQYF,TGCGCCAGCAGCCAAGATTCGGCGGGCACAGATACGCAGTATTTT
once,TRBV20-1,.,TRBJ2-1,CSATGSVQFF,TGCAGTGCTACCGGCTCTGTGCAGTTCTTC
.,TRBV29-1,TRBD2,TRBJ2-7,CSAGDYSYEQYF,TGCAGCGCCGGGGACTACTCCTACGAGCAGTACTTC